A single sample is the source of the 22 T cell receptor beta chains below, sequenced in a study of blood T cell repertoires in COVID-19. Assay: immunoSEQ multiplex PCR; the TCRdb copy retains only in-frame clones and omits some. The table shows about 190,000 clones, with 65% to 85% occurring only once. Sequenced sample: peripheral blood. These TCRs come from a woman in her 30s with acute or convalescent COVID-19.

The chain combines TRBV6-1 with TRBJ1-6, with 10 bases that match TRBD1. Trimming at V came to 4 bases and at J to 6 bases, leaving 9 bases not matched to a gene. The germline CDR1 and CDR2 sequences are MNHNS and SASEGT. The CDR3 sequence is 17 residues long. The CDR3: CASSGRGQGPFNSPLHF. In DNA, the CDR3 is TGTGCCAGCAGTGGCAGGGGACAGGGGCCTTTTAATTCACCCCTCCACTTT.

The chain uses TRBV2 and TRBJ2-5, with 9 bases aligning to TRBD1. The CDR3 contains 15 residues. The V and J ends lost 5 bases and 1 base, in that order; junction bases with no gene match: 5. CDR1 is SNHLY and CDR2 is FYNNEI in the germline V gene. The chain's CDR3 is CASSKDRGRQETQYF. CDR3 coding DNA: TGTGCCAGCAGTAAGGACAGGGGTCGCCAAGAGACCCAGTACTTC.

V gene TRBV27 combines with J gene TRBJ2-1; D ambiguous. CDR1 is MNHEY and CDR2 is SMNVEV in the germline V gene (reference sequence). V was shortened by 5 bases and J by 7 bases, with 6 bases between the two germline ends. The CDR3 spans 11 residues. CDR3 coding DNA: TGTGCCAGCAGTGCCCAGAATGAGCAGTTCTTC. It encodes CASSAQNEQFF.

This chain joins TRBV7-3 and TRBJ2-3; 12 bases match TRBD1. This CDR3 has 15 amino acids. The germline gives CDR1 SGHTA, CDR2 FQGTGA. V lost 5 bases to trimming and J lost 3 bases; unmatched junction nucleotides: 3. CDR3 nucleotide sequence: TGTGCCAGCAGCCCGGGACAGGGGGCAACAGATACGCAGTATTTT. It encodes CASSPGQGATDTQYF.

The rearrangement links TRBV15 to TRBJ1-4; 12 nucleotides match TRBD1. From germline, CDR1 is LNHNV and CDR2 YYDKDF (reference sequence). The CDR3 runs to 18 residues. Trimming at V came to 1 base and at J to 6 bases, leaving 9 bases not matched to a gene. The CDR3 nucleotides are TGTGCCACCAGCAGAGCTAGGGGACAGGGGGCAGAGGATGAAAAACTGTTTTTT. Its protein product is CATSRARGQGAEDEKLFF.

The V call is TRBV28, the J call TRBJ1-2, with D possibly being TRBD1 (5 bases). V was pared by 5 bases and J by 6 bases, with 13 bases between. The CDR3 loop spans 13 amino acids. The germline V gene encodes CDR1 MDHEN and CDR2 SYDVKM. The CDR3 reads CASSLGVPDGYTF. DNA of the CDR3: TGTGCCAGCAGTCTAGGGGTCCCCGATGGCTACACCTTC.

The chain combines TRBV7-9 with TRBJ2-7, with D uncertain. Trimming took off 0 bases at V and 7 bases at J, with 10 bases between the two ends. The length of the CDR3 is 13 residues. Germline CDR1 is SEHNR and CDR2 is FQNEAQ (reference sequence). In DNA form, the CDR3 reads TGTGCCAGCAGCTTAGCGCTCCCCGGGGAGCAGTACTTC. This translates into CASSLALPGEQYF. The complete variable domain, with remaining parts taken from reference TRBV7-9 and TRBJ2-7, reads DTGVSQNPRHKITKRGQNVTFRCDPISEHNRLYWYRQTLGQGPEFLTYFQNEAQLEKSRLLSDRFSAERPKGSFSTLEIQRTEQGDSAMYLCASSLALPGEQYFGPGTRLTVT.

The J gene is TRBJ1-1, the V gene TRBV7-3; no clear D gene. Trimming pared 2 bases from V and 1 base from J, leaving 8 bases between. CDR3 length equals 14 residues. Germline CDR1 SGHTA, CDR2 FQGTGA. CDR3: CASSLGTGNTEAFF. The CDR3, as DNA: TGTGCCAGCAGCTTAGGTACGGGGAACACTGAAGCTTTCTTT.

The chain couples TRBV28 to TRBJ1-2, with 7 bases lining up with TRBD1. V shed 6 bases, J shed 0 bases, and the junction held 4 bases outside the gene matches. The CDR3 loop spans 14 amino acids. Germline V lookup: CDR1 MDHEN, CDR2 SYDVKM. The chain's CDR3 is CASRTTGTNYGYTF. The DNA for the CDR3 is TGTGCCAGCAGGACGACAGGGACTAACTATGGCTACACCTTC.

The CDR3 here is CASSLASPGIEGNQPQHF. In DNA form, the CDR3 reads TGTGCCAGCAGCTTAGCTTCTCCAGGGATAGAAGGCAATCAGCCCCAGCATTTT. V and J are TRBV5-6 and TRBJ1-5, with a weak D call TRBD1 (5 bases). Germline V gene lookup returns CDR1 SGHDT and CDR2 YYEEEE. The CDR3 runs 18 residues. V lost 2 bases and J 2 bases, leaving 20 bases between the germline ends.

The V and J genes are TRBV4-3 and TRBJ1-1; possible D gene TRBD1, 5 bases. The length of the CDR3 is 16 residues. V was trimmed by 2 bases and J by 4 bases, leaving 17 bases between them. Germline CDR1 reads LGHNA; CDR2 reads YSLEER. CDR3 nucleotide sequence: TGCGCCAGCAGCCAAAGGGCTCTCGGGGGTGGCACTGAAGCTTTCTTT. Translated: CASSQRALGGGTEAFF.

Of note for this clone: The identical CDR3 is also encoded by other nucleotide sequences in the sample. This rearrangement joins TRBV18 to TRBJ2-7; 7 bases map to TRBD1. Germline CDR1 reads KGHSH; CDR2 reads LQKENI. CDR3 size: 14 residues. With 3 bases clipped from V and 2 bases from J, the junction kept 4 bases outside the gene matches. Written as DNA, the CDR3 is TGTGCCAGCTCACCCCGGACAGGTCCCTACGAGCAGTACTTC. It codes for CASSPRTGPYEQYF.

The chain combines TRBV7-9 with TRBJ2-2; 10 nucleotides align to TRBD1. The CDR3 runs to 18 residues. The V gene end was trimmed by 0 bases and the J gene end by 4 bases; junction bases not matched to a gene: 8. CDR1 and CDR2 (germline): SEHNR, FQNEAQ (reference sequence). The CDR3 here is CASSLATGTGVTTGELFF. The CDR3, as DNA: TGTGCCAGCAGCTTAGCGACTGGGACAGGGGTCACCACCGGGGAGCTGTTTTTT.

The chain employs TRBV2 and TRBJ2-1; 9 nucleotides line up with TRBD2. Germline CDR1 and CDR2: SNHLY and FYNNEI. This CDR3 contains 16 residues. Losses at the gene ends were 6 bases for V and 9 bases for J; bases not matched to a gene: 15. The DNA of the CDR3 is TGTGCCAGCAGCGATCACAAAGTAGCGGGAGTGATTGAGCAGTTCTTC. It translates to CASSDHKVAGVIEQFF.

V usage is TRBV4-1 and J usage is TRBJ2-7, with TRBD1 matching 7 bases. The CDR3 consists of 14 residues. After removal of 3 bases from V and 4 bases from J, the junction contained 6 bases not matched to a gene. Germline CDR1 MGHRA, CDR2 YSYEKL. CDR3 amino acids: CASSHRDSLYEQYF. The CDR3 region has the DNA TGCGCCAGCAGCCACCGGGACAGCCTTTACGAGCAGTACTTC.

The rearrangement uses TRBV19 and TRBJ1-5; D perhaps matches TRBD1 (5 bases). The CDR3 totals 12 residues. The ends were cut back, 6 bases at V and 6 bases at J, with 9 bases in the middle. Germline CDR1 reads LNHDA; CDR2 reads SQIVND (reference sequence). This chain's CDR3 is CASRLGGQPQHF. Written as DNA, the CDR3 is TGTGCCAGTAGGTTGGGGGGTCAGCCCCAGCATTTT.

The J gene is TRBJ1-2, the V gene TRBV6-5; TRBD1 matches 11 bases. The CDR3 runs to 14 residues. Trimming took 6 bases from V and 8 from J; bases not matched to a gene: 8. CDR1 and CDR2 from the germline V gene are MNHEY and SVGAGI. CDR3 coding DNA: TGTGCCAGCAGCCCAGGGGACAGGGGGTACGGCTACACCTTC. Its translation is CASSPGDRGYGYTF.

CDR3 in DNA: TGTGCCAGCAGCCAGACAGGATCTCGCGAAAAACTGTTTTTT. Translating it yields CASSQTGSREKLFF. The genes are TRBV25-1 and TRBJ1-4, with D possibly matching TRBD1 (6 bases). The CDR3 sequence is 14 residues long. The ends were cut back, 6 bases at V and 8 bases at J, with 16 bases in the middle. Germline V CDR1 and CDR2: MGHDK, SYGVNS.

Notes on this clone: This CDR3 is also generated by other DNA sequences in the sample. This chain joins TRBV9 and TRBJ1-2; D not resolved. This CDR3 has 13 residues. Germline CDR1 is SGDLS and CDR2 is YYNGEE. Deletions cut 0 bases from V and 4 bases from J, with 7 bases between. CDR3 amino acids: CASSVEEGYGYTF. CDR3 nucleotide sequence: TGTGCCAGCAGCGTAGAAGAGGGCTATGGCTACACCTTC.

V usage is TRBV20-1 and J usage is TRBJ2-7; 10 bases line up with TRBD2. This CDR3 contains 16 residues. J gave up 0 bases and V 3 bases, and 8 bases lay outside the gene matches. Germline CDR1 is DFQATT and CDR2 is SNEGSKA (reference sequence). CDR3 region: CSASRIAGGLSYEQYF. The CDR3 nucleotides read TGCAGTGCTAGTCGAATAGCGGGAGGTCTCTCCTACGAGCAGTACTTC.

There are a few counts of this clone. The CDR3 loop reads CASSLGAGHQYNEQFF. In nucleotides, the CDR3 is TGCGCCAGCAGCTTGGGAGCGGGACACCAATACAATGAGCAGTTCTTC. The V and J genes are TRBV5-1 and TRBJ2-1; D might be TRBD2 (7 bases). Germline CDR1 SGHRS, CDR2 YFSETQ. The CDR3 has 16 residues. Trimming removed 0 bases from V and 4 bases from J, with 14 bases in between.

The chain combines TRBV4-3 with TRBJ1-1; 7 bases map to TRBD1. The CDR3 sequence is 12 residues long. Germline V gene data show CDR1 as LGHNA and CDR2 as YSLEER. V lost 3 bases and J lost 11; bases outside the gene matches: 6. The CDR3 nucleotides are TGCGCCAGCAGCCACGCGACAGGGCACGCTTTCTTT. It translates to CASSHATGHAFF.